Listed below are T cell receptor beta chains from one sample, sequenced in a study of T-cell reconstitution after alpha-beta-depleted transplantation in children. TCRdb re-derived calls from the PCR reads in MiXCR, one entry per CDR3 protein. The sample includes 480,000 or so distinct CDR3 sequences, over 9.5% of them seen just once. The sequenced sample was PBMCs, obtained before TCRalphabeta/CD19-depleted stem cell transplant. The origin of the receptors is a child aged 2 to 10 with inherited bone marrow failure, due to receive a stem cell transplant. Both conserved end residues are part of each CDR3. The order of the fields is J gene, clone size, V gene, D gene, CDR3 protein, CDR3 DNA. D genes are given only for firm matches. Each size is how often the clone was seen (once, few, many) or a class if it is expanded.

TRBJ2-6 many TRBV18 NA CASSPQGAGANVLTF TGTGCCAGCTCACCACAGGGGGCTGGGGCCAACGTCCTGACTTTC
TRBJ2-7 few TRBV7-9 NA CASSRRRGTSYEQYF TGTGCCAGCAGCCGAAGAAGGGGGACCTCCTACGAGCAGTACTTC
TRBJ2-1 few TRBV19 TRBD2 CASRTGTSPYNEQFF TGTGCCAGTAGGACCGGGACTAGCCCCTACAATGAGCAGTTCTTC
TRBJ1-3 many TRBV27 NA CASSRVGSGNTIYF TGTGCCAGCAGTAGGGTTGGCTCTGGAAACACCATATATTTT
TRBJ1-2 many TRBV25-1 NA CASSDSGDYYGYTF TGTGCCAGCAGTGATTCCGGAGACTACTATGGCTACACCTTC
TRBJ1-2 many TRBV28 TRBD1 CASSTSTGPNYGYTF TGTGCCAGCAGTACCTCGACAGGGCCGAACTATGGCTACACCTTC
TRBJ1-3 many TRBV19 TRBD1 CASRPGTVTGNTIYF TGTGCCAGTAGGCCCGGGACAGTAACTGGAAACACCATATATTTT
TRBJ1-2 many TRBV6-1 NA CASSKEPQVYGYTF TGTGCCAGCAGCAAAGAACCACAGGTCTATGGCTACACCTTC
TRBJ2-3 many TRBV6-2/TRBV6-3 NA CASSYGKWSTDTQYF TGTGCCAGCAGTTACGGAAAATGGTCCACAGATACGCAGTATTTT
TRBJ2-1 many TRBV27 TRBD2 CASSLGLAGVVNEQFF TGTGCCAGCAGCCTAGGGTTAGCGGGAGTTGTCAATGAGCAGTTCTTC
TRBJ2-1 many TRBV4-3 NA CASSQDLTGGEQFF TGCGCCAGCAGCCAAGATCTAACAGGTGGTGAGCAGTTCTTC
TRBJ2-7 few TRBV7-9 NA CASHSVQYF TGTGCCAGCCATAGTGTGCAGTACTTC
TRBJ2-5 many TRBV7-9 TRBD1 CASSLATGRLETQYF TGTGCCAGCAGCTTAGCGACAGGGAGACTGGAGACCCAGTACTTC
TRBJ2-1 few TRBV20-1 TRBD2 CSARTSGRADEQFF TGCAGTGCTAGAACTAGCGGGAGGGCCGATGAGCAGTTCTTC